This passage covers 29 T cell receptor beta chains from one sample sequenced in a study of T cell repertoires in cytomegalovirus infection. Using its own MiXCR run on the reads, TCRdb lists one record per CDR3 protein. The sample has some 440,000 distinct CDR3 sequences; approximately 31% are singletons. The sequencing sample was made of PBMCs. The source is a human donor in good health (CMV status not recorded). Some clones in this sample may be carry-over from other donors' samples.

The rearrangement joins TRBV7-2 to TRBJ1-2; no reliable D call. The CDR3 sequence is 14 residues long. Germline CDR1 SGHTA, CDR2 FQGNSA. V was cut by 1 base and J by 1 base, with 7 bases left in between. The CDR3 DNA is TGTGCCAGCAGCTTAGGCCCCGGTAACTATGGCTACACCTTC. It encodes CASSLGPGNYGYTF.

This clonotype was picked up one time. This chain joins TRBV6-5 and TRBJ1-1; 8 bases align to TRBD1. J gave up 6 bases and V 5 bases, and 20 bases lay outside the gene matches. This CDR3 spans 18 amino acids. Germline values: CDR1 MNHEY, CDR2 SVGAGI. CDR3 DNA: TGTGCCAGCAGTCGCCCCGGCGTGACAGGGGCTTTTGAAGCTGAAGCTTTCTTT. Amino acids: CASSRPGVTGAFEAEAFF.

About this clonotype: The conserved closing phenylalanine or tryptophan is absent in this CDR3, likely reflecting a read error. This chain links TRBV14 with TRBJ2-6; no reliable D call. Germline V gene data show CDR1 as SGHDN and CDR2 as FVKESK. Trimming cost V 2 bases and J 4 bases, with 3 bases left between them. The CDR3 runs to 13 residues. The CDR3 is CASSQRGANVLTL. Here the CDR3 DNA reads TGTGCCAGCAGCCAAAGAGGGGCCAACGTCCTGACTTTA.

The V call is TRBV4-3, the J call TRBJ2-1; D unclear. CDR1 is LGHNA, CDR2 YSLEER, per germline. CDR3 length: 13 residues. The V and J ends lost 0 bases and 2 bases respectively, with 2 bases between them. The CDR3 region is CASSQEPYNEQFF. The CDR3 DNA follows: TGCGCCAGCAGCCAAGAGCCCTACAATGAGCAGTTCTTC.

On this clonotype: The junction and the germline gene differ at one end; a read error may be behind it. The rearrangement links TRBV6-5 to TRBJ2-1; 10 nucleotides line up with TRBD1. The CDR3 is 15 amino acids. CDR1 is MNHEY, CDR2 SVGAGI, per germline. The chain's CDR3 is CASRTDRGPYNEPFF. The CDR3, as DNA: TGTGCCAGTAGAACCGACAGGGGGCCGTACAATGAGCCGTTCTTC.

This clonotype was picked up a small number of times. The V call is TRBV11-1, the J call TRBJ2-1, with 9 positions matching TRBD2. The CDR3 consists of 15 residues. Germline-derived CDR1 and CDR2 are SGHAT and FQDESV (reference sequence). The trim removed 2 bases at V and 7 bases at J, leaving 6 bases unmatched. The CDR3 bases are TGTGCCAGCAGCTTAAATAGCGGGGGACGGAATGAGCAGTTCTTC. Encoded protein: CASSLNSGGRNEQFF.

The J gene is TRBJ2-2, the V gene TRBV7-3; tentative D call: TRBD1 (6 bases). V lost 7 bases and J 5 bases, leaving 17 bases between the germline ends. CDR3 length equals 15 residues. Germline-derived CDR1 and CDR2 are SGHTA and FQGTGA. The CDR3 nucleotides are TGTGCCAGCAACCTCCGGTCAGGGGTTACCGGGGAGCTGTTTTTT. This codes for CASNLRSGVTGELFF.

The V call is TRBV6-1, the J call TRBJ1-1; 9 bases agree with TRBD1. The CDR3 extends over 11 amino acids. Germline loops: CDR1 MNHNS, CDR2 SASEGT. V gave up 7 bases and J gave up 11 bases; unmatched junction bases: 5. CDR3 sequence: CASTRTGAAFF. CDR3 nucleotides: TGTGCCAGCACTCGGACAGGGGCCGCTTTCTTT.

This clonotype was recorded a few times. The chain has TRBV6-6 and TRBJ1-6, with a tentative D call TRBD1 (5 bases). CDR3 length equals 16 residues. Germline V gene sequence: CDR1 MNHNY, CDR2 SVGAGI (reference sequence). V was cut by 0 bases and J by 1 base, with 7 bases left in between. Here the CDR3 DNA reads TGTGCCAGCAGTTACTCCCAGGGTTCCTATAATTCACCCCTCCACTTT. Residues: CASSYSQGSYNSPLHF.

This clonotype was found once. The gene calls are TRBV19 and TRBJ1-5; no clear D. CDR1 and CDR2 (germline): LNHDA, SQIVND (reference sequence). Trimming shortened V by 8 bases and J by 5 bases, and 10 bases separated the two germline ends. The CDR3 is 12 amino acids. CDR3 region: CASLIDDQPQHF. In DNA form, the CDR3 reads TGTGCCAGTCTCATTGACGATCAGCCCCAGCATTTT.

This clonotype was observed many times. This sequence joins TRBV7-2 and TRBJ2-3; TRBD2 matches 8 bases. This CDR3 is built from 15 residues. Germline values: CDR1 SGHTA, CDR2 FQGNSA. V gave up 3 bases and J gave up 9 bases; unmatched junction bases: 11. For the CDR3, the DNA is TGTGCCAGCAGCTTGGGTAGCGGGGACTCCGGCACGCAGTATTTT. This sequence encodes CASSLGSGDSGTQYF.

This clonotype was observed many times. The V call is TRBV7-8, the J call TRBJ2-7; D is ambiguous. V lost 5 bases to trimming and J lost 4 bases, with 18 bases between them. The CDR3 contains 15 residues. Germline V lookup: CDR1 SGHVS, CDR2 FQNEAQ. The CDR3 bases are TGTGCCAGCAGCCTAGGAGAGGTGAACAGTTACGAGCAGTACTTC. Amino acids: CASSLGEVNSYEQYF.

V usage is TRBV10-3 and J usage is TRBJ1-3; D is perhaps TRBD1 (5 bases). The CDR3 runs to 16 residues. V gave up 4 bases and J gave up 0 bases, with 13 bases separating them. Germline-derived CDR1 and CDR2 are ENHRY and SYGVKD. CDR3: CAISGGRLFSGNTIYF. For the CDR3, the DNA is TGTGCCATCAGTGGGGGCAGATTGTTCTCTGGAAACACCATATATTTT.

In this sample, this clonotype turned up once. With a much larger clone just one base away, this may be a read error. V and J are TRBV6-1 and TRBJ2-1; D tentatively reads TRBD1 or TRBD2 (5 bases each). CDR1 is MNHNS, CDR2 SASEGT, per germline. The CDR3 is 14 residues long. CDR3 sequence (DNA): TGTGTCAGCAGTGAATCGGGGCTAGCCAATGAGCAGTTCTTC. Its protein is CVSSESGLANEQFF.

This clonotype has more than one count but fewer than ten. The rearrangement links TRBV28 to TRBJ2-7; D not resolved. Germline V gives CDR1 MDHEN, CDR2 SYDVKM. The V end lost 0 bases, the J end lost 1 base, and 7 bases lay between the germline ends. CDR3 length equals 14 residues. The CDR3 region is CASSLWGTSYEQYF. The CDR3 bases are TGTGCCAGCAGTTTATGGGGCACATCCTACGAGCAGTACTTC.

This clonotype was seen more than once but under ten times. This sequence joins TRBV6-5 and TRBJ2-7; 9 bases agree with TRBD1. Germline CDR1 reads MNHEY; CDR2 reads SVGAGI. V gave up 6 bases and J gave up 3 bases; unmatched junction bases: 12. The CDR3 sequence is 16 residues long. CDR3 coding DNA: TGTGCCAGCAGACTCACCCGGGACAGGGCGAACTACGAGCAGTACTTC. It yields the protein CASRLTRDRANYEQYF.

V and J are TRBV6-8 and TRBJ1-2, with 11 positions matching TRBD1. This CDR3 spans 14 amino acids. Per the germline V gene, CDR1 is MNHGY and CDR2 is SAAAGT. The V segment lost 6 bases and the J segment 8 bases; nucleotides outside the gene matches: 8. CDR3 DNA sequence: TGTGCCAGCAGGGAGGACAGGGGGCTGGCGGGCTACACCTTC. Protein: CASREDRGLAGYTF.

The CDR3 nucleotides are TGTGCCAGCAGCGCACCCCTCAATGAGCAGTTCTTC. The encoded protein is CASSAPLNEQFF. The chain has TRBV27 and TRBJ2-1; D uncertain. The germline V gene has CDR1 MNHEY and CDR2 SMNVEV (reference sequence). This CDR3 is 12 amino acids long. V was pared by 6 bases and J by 6 bases, with 9 bases between.

The chain has TRBV7-2 and TRBJ2-7; tentatively, D is TRBD1 (6 bases). The CDR3 contains 15 residues. V was clipped by 1 base and J by 1 base, with 11 bases between them. Germline CDR1 reads SGHTA; CDR2 reads FQGNSA. CDR3 bases: TGTGCCAGCAGCTTAGGGGCGGACAGATCCTACGAGCAGTACTTC. Translation: CASSLGADRSYEQYF.

This clonotype appeared a few times. The chain combines TRBV24-1 with TRBJ2-1, with D hard to call. The germline V and J ends were trimmed by 5 bases and 9 bases, with 16 bases remaining between them. CDR3 size: 14 residues. Germline-derived CDR1 and CDR2 are KGHDR and SFDVKD. CDR3 DNA sequence: TGTGCCACCAGTGGCCCGACCCCAGTCCTTGAGCAGTTCTTC. Amino acid sequence: CATSGPTPVLEQFF.

This clonotype was observed many times. The chain carries TRBV7-9 and TRBJ1-2; 12 bases map to TRBD1. The V and J ends lost 4 bases and 6 bases, in that order; junction bases with no gene match: 6. The CDR3 consists of 15 residues. CDR1 and CDR2 (germline): SEHNR, FQNEAQ (reference sequence). The CDR3 coding sequence is TGTGCCAGCAGCTCCGGGACAGGGGGCGCGAATGGCTACACCTTC. Its protein product is CASSSGTGGANGYTF.

This chain links TRBV19 with TRBJ1-2; TRBD1 agrees at 7 bases. Germline CDR1 is LNHDA and CDR2 is SQIVND (reference sequence). This CDR3 has 17 residues. J gave up 2 bases and V 7 bases, and 16 bases lay outside the gene matches. DNA for the CDR3: TGTGCCAGTACCAGGACAGGCAGCGGGGGAGACAACTATGGCTACACCTTC. Protein: CASTRTGSGGDNYGYTF.

CDR3 bases: TGTGCCAGCAGTGAAGCTTTACGTGGCTATGGCTACACCTTC. Protein sequence: CASSEALRGYGYTF. The chain employs TRBV6-1 and TRBJ1-2; D is undetermined. The CDR3 has 14 residues. Germline values: CDR1 MNHNS, CDR2 SASEGT. The ends were cut back, 0 bases at V and 4 bases at J, with 9 bases in the middle.

This clonotype came up many times. V gene TRBV6-1 combines with J gene TRBJ2-3; no firm D call. Between the trimmed V and J ends, which lost 7 bases and 1 base, there was a span of 9 bases. The CDR3 has 13 amino acids. Looked up from germline, CDR1 is MNHNS and CDR2 is SASEGT. The CDR3 is CASTERGTDTQYF. CDR3 sequence (DNA): TGTGCCAGCACAGAAAGGGGCACAGATACGCAGTATTTT.

This chain connects TRBV28 to TRBJ1-1; tentatively, D is TRBD1 (5 bases). Germline V CDR1 and CDR2: MDHEN, SYDVKM. Trimming cost V 7 bases and J 1 base, with 13 bases left between them. The CDR3 consists of 14 residues. The CDR3, as DNA: TGTGCCAGCACCAGACAAACAGGGAACACTGAAGCTTTCTTT. Translated: CASTRQTGNTEAFF.

This clonotype was observed a few times. At one end, the junction sequence differs from germline, possibly due to a read error. The chain carries TRBV5-1 and TRBJ2-3, with TRBD1 as a possible D gene (5 bases). The CDR3 runs 14 residues. Per the germline V gene, CDR1 is SGHRS and CDR2 is YFSETQ. The CDR3 DNA is TGTGCCAGCAGTTTGGGTGGGGCCGGAGATACGCAGTATTTT. Translating it yields CASSLGGAGDTQYF.

This chain uses TRBV7-2 with TRBJ2-1, with TRBD2 matching over 10 bases. Germline assignment: CDR1 SGHTA and CDR2 FQGNSA. Unmatched junction bases numbered 4, after V lost 3 bases and J lost 5 bases. The CDR3 is 15 amino acids. The DNA for the CDR3 is TGTGCCAGCAGCTTTTACCTAGCGGGGGACAATGAGCAGTTCTTC. Translating it yields CASSFYLAGDNEQFF.

J is TRBJ1-2 and V is TRBV5-4; 8 nucleotides agree with TRBD1. With 2 bases clipped from V and 7 bases from J, the junction kept 7 bases outside the gene matches. There are 14 residues in the CDR3. Germline CDR1 reads SGHNT; CDR2 reads YYREEE (reference sequence). The CDR3 sequence: CASSLPPGGSGYTF. DNA for the CDR3: TGTGCCAGCAGCTTACCTCCAGGGGGCAGTGGCTACACCTTC. Supplemented by reference TRBV5-4 and TRBJ1-2, the full variable domain reads ETGVTQSPTHLIKTRGQQVTLRCSSQSGHNTVSWYQQALGQGPQFIFQYYREEENGRGNFPPRFSGLQFPNYSSELNVNALELDDSALYLCASSLPPGGSGYTFGSGTRLTVV.

The chain uses TRBV3-1 and TRBJ2-4; no reliable D call. This CDR3 contains 19 residues. The germline V gene has CDR1 LGHDT and CDR2 YNNKEL (reference sequence). Trimming pared 4 bases from V and 1 base from J, leaving 23 bases between. The CDR3 is CASSPAYKGVKKAKNIQYF. The CDR3 bases are TGTGCCAGCAGCCCCGCATATAAAGGTGTGAAGAAGGCCAAAAACATTCAGTACTTC.